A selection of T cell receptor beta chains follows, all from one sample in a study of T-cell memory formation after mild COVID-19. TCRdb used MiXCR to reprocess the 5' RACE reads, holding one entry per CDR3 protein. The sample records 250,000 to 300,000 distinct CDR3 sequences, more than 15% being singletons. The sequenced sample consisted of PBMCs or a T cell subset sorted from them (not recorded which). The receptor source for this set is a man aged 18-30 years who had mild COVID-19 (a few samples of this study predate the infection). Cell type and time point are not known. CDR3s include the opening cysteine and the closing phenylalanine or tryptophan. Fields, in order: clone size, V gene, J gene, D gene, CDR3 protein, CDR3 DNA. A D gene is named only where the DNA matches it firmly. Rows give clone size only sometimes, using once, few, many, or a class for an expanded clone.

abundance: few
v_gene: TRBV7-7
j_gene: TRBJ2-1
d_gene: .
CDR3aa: CASSSAGAPGNEQFF
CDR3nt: TGTGCTAGCAGCTCGGCGGGGGCCCCGGGGAATGAGCAGTTCTTC

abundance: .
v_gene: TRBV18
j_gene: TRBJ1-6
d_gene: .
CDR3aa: CASSRGRGDSPLHF
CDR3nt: TGTGCCAGCTCAAGGGGAAGGGGTGATTCACCCCTCCACTTT

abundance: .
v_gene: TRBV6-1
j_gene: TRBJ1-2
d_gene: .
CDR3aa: CASSVLGTLANYGYTF
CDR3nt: TGTGCCAGCAGTGTTTTGGGGACGTTAGCTAACTATGGCTACACCTTC

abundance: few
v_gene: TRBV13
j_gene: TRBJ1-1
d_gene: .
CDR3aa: CASSLAMTGGYTEAFF
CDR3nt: TGTGCCAGCAGCTTAGCGATGACAGGCGGGTACACTGAAGCTTTCTTT

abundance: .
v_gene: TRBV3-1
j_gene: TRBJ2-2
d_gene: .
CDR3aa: CASSQVNPGELFF
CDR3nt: TGTGCCAGCAGCCAAGTGAACCCCGGGGAGCTGTTTTTT

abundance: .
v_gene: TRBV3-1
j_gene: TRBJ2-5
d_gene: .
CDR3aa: CASSHEVFASGETQYF
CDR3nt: TGTGCCAGCAGCCATGAAGTTTTTGCATCGGGGGAGACCCAGTACTTC

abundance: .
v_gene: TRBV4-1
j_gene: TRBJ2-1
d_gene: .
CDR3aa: CASSQDLGTRAPFF
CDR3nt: TGCGCCAGCAGCCAAGACCTCGGGACTCGGGCCCCGTTCTTC

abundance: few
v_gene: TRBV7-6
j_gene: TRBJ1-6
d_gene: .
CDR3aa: CASSLGQTGNSPLHF
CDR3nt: TGTGCCAGCAGCTTAGGACAAACCGGGAATTCACCCCTCCACTTT

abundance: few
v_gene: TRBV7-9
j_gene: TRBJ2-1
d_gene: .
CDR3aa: CASSPGPGSHNEQFF
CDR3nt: TGTGCCAGCAGCCCCGGTCCGGGGTCCCACAATGAGCAGTTCTTC

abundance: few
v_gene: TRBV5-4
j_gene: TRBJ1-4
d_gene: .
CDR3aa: CASSYGQLNEKLFF
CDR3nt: TGTGCCAGCAGCTATGGACAGCTGAATGAAAAACTGTTTTTT

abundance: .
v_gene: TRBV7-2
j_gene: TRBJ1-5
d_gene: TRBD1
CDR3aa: CASSIQGDQPQHF
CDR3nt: TGTGCCAGCAGCATTCAGGGGGATCAGCCCCAGCATTTT

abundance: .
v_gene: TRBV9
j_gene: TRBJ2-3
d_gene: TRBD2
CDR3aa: CASSDLTSGASTDTQYF
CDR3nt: TGTGCCAGCAGCGACCTGACTAGCGGGGCCAGCACAGATACGCAGTATTTT

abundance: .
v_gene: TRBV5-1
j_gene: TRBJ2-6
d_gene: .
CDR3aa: CASSLVASPVGGANVLTF
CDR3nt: TGCGCCAGCAGCTTGGTGGCCAGCCCAGTCGGTGGGGCCAACGTCCTGACTTTC

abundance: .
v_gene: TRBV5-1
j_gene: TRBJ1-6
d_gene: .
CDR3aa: CASSLAAEGRGRSPLHF
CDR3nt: TGCGCCAGCAGCTTGGCCGCCGAAGGCCGAGGGCGGTCACCCCTCCACTTT

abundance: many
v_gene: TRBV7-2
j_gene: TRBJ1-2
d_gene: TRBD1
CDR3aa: CASSPTGALYGYTF
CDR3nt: TGTGCCAGCAGCCCTACAGGGGCCCTCTATGGCTACACCTTC

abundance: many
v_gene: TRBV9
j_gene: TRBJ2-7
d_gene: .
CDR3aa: CASSPRRVPYEQYF
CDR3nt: TGTGCCAGCAGCCCCCGTAGGGTTCCCTACGAGCAGTACTTC

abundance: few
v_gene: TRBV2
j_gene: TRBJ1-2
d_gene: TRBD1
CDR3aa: CATGDRESSGYTF
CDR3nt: TGTGCCACCGGGGACAGGGAGTCGTCTGGCTACACCTTC

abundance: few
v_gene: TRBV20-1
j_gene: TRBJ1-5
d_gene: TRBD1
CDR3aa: CSARTGASNQPQHF
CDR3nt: TGCAGTGCCCGGACAGGGGCGTCGAATCAGCCCCAGCATTTT

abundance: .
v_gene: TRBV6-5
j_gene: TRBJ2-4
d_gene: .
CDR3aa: CASSSRIKNIQYF
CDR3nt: TGTGCCAGCAGTTCTAGAATCAAAAACATTCAGTACTTC

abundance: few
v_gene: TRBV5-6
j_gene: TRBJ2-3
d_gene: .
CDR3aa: CASSLDTSTDTQYF
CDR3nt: TGTGCCAGCAGCTTGGACACAAGCACAGATACGCAGTATTTT

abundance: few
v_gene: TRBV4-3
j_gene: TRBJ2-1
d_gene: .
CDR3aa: CASSQDRQEQFF
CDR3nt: TGCGCCAGCAGCCAAGATAGGCAGGAGCAGTTCTTC

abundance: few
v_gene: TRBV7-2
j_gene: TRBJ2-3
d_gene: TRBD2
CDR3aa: CASSLALLAVTDTQYF
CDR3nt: TGTGCCAGCAGCTTAGCGTTACTAGCGGTCACAGATACGCAGTATTTT

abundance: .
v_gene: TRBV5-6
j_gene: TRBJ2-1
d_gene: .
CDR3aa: CASSGISYNEQFF
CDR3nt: TGTGCCAGCAGCGGGATCTCCTACAATGAGCAGTTCTTC

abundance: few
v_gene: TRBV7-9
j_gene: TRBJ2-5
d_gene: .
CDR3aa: CASSSVTETQYF
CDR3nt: TGTGCCAGCAGCTCAGTGACGGAGACCCAGTACTTC

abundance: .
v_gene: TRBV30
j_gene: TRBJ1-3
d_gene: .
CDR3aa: CAFESKSSGNTIYF
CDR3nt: TGTGCCTTTGAAAGCAAGAGCTCTGGAAACACCATATATTTT

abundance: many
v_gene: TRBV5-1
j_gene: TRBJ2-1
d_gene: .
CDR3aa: CASSLIGPDEQFF
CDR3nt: TGCGCCAGCAGCTTGATCGGTCCCGATGAGCAGTTCTTC

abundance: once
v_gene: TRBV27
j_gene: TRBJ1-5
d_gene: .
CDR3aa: CASSSQGFHQPQHF
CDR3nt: TGTGCCAGCAGTTCGCAGGGATTCCATCAGCCCCAGCATTTT

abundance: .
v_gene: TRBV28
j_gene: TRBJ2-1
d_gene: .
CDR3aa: CASRVTYNEQFF
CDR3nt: TGTGCCAGTCGGGTTACCTACAATGAGCAGTTCTTC

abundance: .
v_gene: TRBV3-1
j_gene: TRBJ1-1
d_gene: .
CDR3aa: CASSVLGGNTEAFF
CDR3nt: TGTGCCAGCAGCGTCCTCGGGGGGAACACTGAAGCTTTCTTT

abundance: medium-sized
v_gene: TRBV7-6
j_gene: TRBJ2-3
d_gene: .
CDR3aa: CASSLASTDTQYF
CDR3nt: TGTGCCAGCAGCTTAGCTAGCACAGATACGCAGTATTTT

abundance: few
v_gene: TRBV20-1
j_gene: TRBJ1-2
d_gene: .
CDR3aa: CSAEVREGYGYTF
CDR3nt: TGCAGTGCTGAAGTTCGGGAAGGCTATGGCTACACCTTC

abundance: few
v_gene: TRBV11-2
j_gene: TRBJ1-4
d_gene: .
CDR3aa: CASSFSGSFNEKLFF
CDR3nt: TGTGCCAGCAGCTTTTCAGGGAGTTTTAATGAAAAACTGTTTTTT

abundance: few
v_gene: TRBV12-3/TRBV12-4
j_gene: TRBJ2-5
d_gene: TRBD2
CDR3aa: CASSPGLVGEETQYF
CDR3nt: TGTGCCAGCAGTCCGGGACTAGTAGGAGAAGAGACCCAGTACTTC

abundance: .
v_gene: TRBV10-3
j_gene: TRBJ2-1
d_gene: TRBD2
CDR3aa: CAISGTSGASYNEQFF
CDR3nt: TGTGCCATCAGTGGAACTAGCGGGGCTTCCTACAATGAGCAGTTCTTC

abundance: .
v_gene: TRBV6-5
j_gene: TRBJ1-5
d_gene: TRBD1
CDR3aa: CASSYGQGGQPQHF
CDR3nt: TGTGCCAGCAGTTACGGACAGGGCGGTCAGCCCCAGCATTTT

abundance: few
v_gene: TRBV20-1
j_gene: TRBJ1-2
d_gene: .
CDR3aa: CSARVPGTGGYTF
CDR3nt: TGCAGTGCTAGAGTCCCTGGGACTGGGGGCTACACCTTC

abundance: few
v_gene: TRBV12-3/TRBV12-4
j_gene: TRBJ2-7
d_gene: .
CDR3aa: CASSPLFPDSYEQYF
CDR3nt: TGTGCCAGCAGTCCCCTATTCCCGGACTCCTACGAGCAGTACTTC

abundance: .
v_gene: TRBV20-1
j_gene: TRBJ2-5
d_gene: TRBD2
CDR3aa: CSARDHFLAAAPETQYF
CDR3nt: TGCAGTGCTAGAGACCACTTTCTAGCGGCAGCCCCTGAGACCCAGTACTTC

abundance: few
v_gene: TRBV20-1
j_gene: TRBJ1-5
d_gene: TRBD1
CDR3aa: CSARGQLNQPQHF
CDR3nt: TGCAGTGCTCGGGGACAGCTAAATCAGCCCCAGCATTTT

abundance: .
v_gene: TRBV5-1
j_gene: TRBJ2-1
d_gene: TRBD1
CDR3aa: CASTSRQGTDYNEQFF
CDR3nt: TGCGCCAGCACCAGTCGACAGGGCACGGACTACAATGAGCAGTTCTTC

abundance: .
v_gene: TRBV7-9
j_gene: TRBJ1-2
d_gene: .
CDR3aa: CASSLGDRFYGYTF
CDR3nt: TGTGCCAGCAGCTTGGGAGACAGGTTCTATGGCTACACCTTC

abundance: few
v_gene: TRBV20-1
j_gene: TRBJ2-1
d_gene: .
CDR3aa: CSALIPGRINEQFF
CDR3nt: TGCAGTGCTCTTATTCCGGGACGGATAAATGAGCAGTTCTTC

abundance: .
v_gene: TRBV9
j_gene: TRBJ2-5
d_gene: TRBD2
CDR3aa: CASSGLAGPMETQYF
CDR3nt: TGTGCCAGCAGCGGATTAGCGGGGCCGATGGAGACCCAGTACTTC